These 9 T cell receptor beta chains originate from one sample sequenced in a study of shared clonotypes between healthy human individuals. The data were produced by immunoSEQ multiplex PCR, yet TCRdb's version contains in-frame clones alone and is incomplete. The sample carries 600,000 to 800,000 clones, 55% to 80% recorded once. Source material: memory CD4+ T cells sorted from blood. Noted subset: CD45RA-negative fraction. The receptors shown here come from a woman in her 30s in good health.

The sample holds a few counts of this clone. The chain uses TRBV4-2 and TRBJ2-4; maybe TRBD1 (5 bases). This CDR3 contains 15 residues. In germline, CDR1 is LGHNA, CDR2 YNFKEQ. V lost 0 bases to trimming and J lost 5 bases, with 11 bases between them. This chain's CDR3 is CASSQEWGRENIQYF. CDR3 coding DNA: TGTGCCAGCAGCCAAGAATGGGGCAGGGAAAACATTCAGTACTTC.

For this clone: Other DNA sequences of this sample code for an identical CDR3. This sequence joins TRBV5-1 and TRBJ1-1; no clear D. This CDR3 is 13 amino acids long. In germline, CDR1 is SGHRS, CDR2 YFSETQ. V lost 4 bases and J lost 1, with 8 bases in between. The CDR3 DNA reads TGCGCCAGCAGCACCAGTGGGAACACTGAAGCTTTCTTT. This encodes CASSTSGNTEAFF.

The gene calls are TRBV23-1 and TRBJ1-1; no clear D. TRBV23-1 is an ORF; its function is uncertain. The V gene lost 1 base and the J gene lost 2 bases, with 11 bases spanning the gap. CDR3 length equals 15 residues. CDR3 sequence: CASSQYSQRNTEAFF. The CDR3 bases are TGCGCCAGCAGTCAATATAGCCAGCGAAACACTGAAGCTTTCTTT.

This clone has just a few counts. The gene calls are TRBV5-1 and TRBJ2-1; 11 bases fit TRBD1. The CDR3 sequence is 15 residues long. The V segment lost 1 base and the J segment 9 bases; nucleotides outside the gene matches: 6. The germline CDR1 and CDR2 sequences are SGHRS and YFSETQ. The DNA of the CDR3 is TGCGCCAGCAGCTTGAAGGGACAGGGGGGCGGTGAGCAGTTCTTC. This gives the protein CASSLKGQGGGEQFF.

This clone occurred once. This rearrangement joins TRBV29-1 to TRBJ2-3; possible D gene TRBD2, 6 bases. Germline-derived CDR1 and CDR2 are SQVTM and ANQGSEA. The V and J ends lost 7 bases and 3 bases respectively, with 20 bases between them. There are 15 residues in the CDR3. The CDR3 is CSGWPGLGITDTQYF. In DNA, the CDR3 is TGCAGCGGATGGCCGGGACTTGGGATTACAGATACGCAGTATTTT.

This clone was observed a handful of times. The gene calls are TRBV2 and TRBJ2-5, with a possible D match to TRBD1 (5 bases). The CDR3 contains 13 residues. The germline V gene has CDR1 SNHLY and CDR2 FYNNEI. V was pared by 8 bases and J by 0 bases, with 10 bases between. The CDR3 nucleotides are TGTGCCAGCGGCCAGGGCTACCAAGAGACCCAGTACTTC. Translated: CASGQGYQETQYF.

V gene TRBV6-5 combines with J gene TRBJ1-2; TRBD1 agrees at 8 bases. This CDR3 region has 13 residues. V gave up 6 bases and J gave up 4 bases; unmatched junction bases: 4. Germline values: CDR1 MNHEY, CDR2 SVGAGI. The CDR3 DNA reads TGTGCCAGCAGACCCGGGACAGGCTATGGCTACACCTTC. Its protein is CASRPGTGYGYTF.

The chain uses TRBV6-1 and TRBJ1-5, with 10 bases matching TRBD1. Trimming at V came to 5 bases and at J to 4 bases, leaving 5 bases not matched to a gene. The CDR3 has 15 amino acids. Germline V lookup: CDR1 MNHNS, CDR2 SASEGT. DNA of the CDR3: TGTGCCAGCAGTCCCCGGGACAGGGGAAATCAGCCCCAGCATTTT. It specifies CASSPRDRGNQPQHF.

The J gene is TRBJ1-1, the V gene TRBV27; D unresolved. Trimming took off 4 bases at V and 6 bases at J, with 12 bases between the two ends. The CDR3 spans 13 residues. From germline, CDR1 is MNHEY and CDR2 SMNVEV (reference sequence). CDR3 coding DNA: TGTGCCAGCAGTTCGAATATGAGGGCTGAAGCTTTCTTT. It specifies CASSSNMRAEAFF.